This T cell receptor beta chain was captured in a study of human T cells and chemical hapten exposure. This clonotype came up a few times. Its target is not known. Each cDNA molecule in the library carried unique molecular identifiers. TCRdb re-called the RACE reads through MiXCR, storing one row per CDR3 protein. The table includes a few hundred thousand distinct CDR3 sequences, around 5% detected once. General study results and limits: The formation of large CDR3 similarity clusters by expanded TCRs significantly exceeded that of controls.

The CDR3 is 16 residues long. Germline V gene sequence: CDR1 LNHDA, CDR2 SQIVND (reference sequence). V was pared by 10 bases and J by 0 bases, with 19 bases between. The sample's time point: patch test 1, 2 weeks after DPC sensitization. The sample's treatment: therapeutic diphenylcyclopropenone sensitization with weekly scalp DPC. This chain joins TRBV19 and TRBJ1-3, with D possibly TRBD1 on 5 matching bases. The specimen comprised whole blood, sampled in connection with sensitization to the hapten diphenylcyclopropenone (DPC). This clonotype was sampled from a woman aged 50 to 60 with alopecia areata. Some clones in this sample may be carry-over from other donors' samples. Here the CDR3 reads CATGTASVVSGNTIYF. The CDR3 DNA follows: TGTGCCACCGGGACCGCGTCTGTCGTCTCTGGAAACACCATATATTTT.